This paragraph covers one T cell receptor beta chain sequence. The target antigen is unknown. The data belong to a study of cytomegalovirus exposure and HLA in healthy donors. Findings and limits, study-wide: Most TCR sequences showed up rarely, but some public TCRs showed up in many donors.

Both 60 Vbeta primers and 13 Jbeta primers went into the PCR. Data came from immunoSEQ multiplex PCR; TCRdb stores just in-frame clones and leaves some out. The sample includes more than 100,000 clones, less than 85% seen only once; the top ten take over 3.5%. This TCR came from a middle-aged woman in good health and CMV-seronegative. Sample: PBMCs.

CDR3 sequence (DNA): TGTGCCAGCAGCTTGTGGGCCGGTAATGAAAAACTGTTTTTT. Translated, it gives CASSLWAGNEKLFF. The chain uses TRBV5-6 and TRBJ1-4; D remains ambiguous. CDR3 length: 14 amino acids. Per the germline V gene, CDR1 is SGHDT and CDR2 is YYEEEE. With 1 base removed from V and 4 bases from J, the gap between germline ends came to 8 bases.